This T cell receptor (beta chain) emerged from a study of blood T cell repertoires in COVID-19. V lost 9 bases, J lost 0 bases, and 9 bases stayed unmatched. The CDR3 has 16 amino acids. Germline CDR1 and CDR2: SGHRS and YFSETQ. TCRdb's table, derived via immunoSEQ multiplex PCR, lists solely in-frame clones and lacks some. This sample has under 250,000 clones, with 80% to 90% found just once. The sequenced sample was PBMCs or T cells enriched from blood (not recorded which). The sequence was collected from a woman aged 45-65 years who had been exposed to COVID-19. This sequence joins TRBV5-1 and TRBJ2-6, with TRBD1 matching 7 bases. Here the CDR3 DNA reads TGCGCCACATCGAGGGGGCCCGACTCTGGGGCCAACGTCCTGACTTTC. Translating gives CATSRGPDSGANVLTF.